This is a list of T cell receptor beta chains from one sample in a study. A single record per CDR3 protein comes from TCRdb applying MiXCR to the 5' RACE reads. The sample includes tens of thousands of distinct CDR3 sequences, 25% to 30% of them seen just once. Sequences were obtained from naive CD4+ T cells sorted from blood. These receptors were obtained from a female donor with breast cancer. Each CDR3 is given with its conserved first and last residue. Each record gives: V gene, D gene, CDR3 protein. A D gene is named only where the DNA matches it firmly.

>TRBV12-3/TRBV12-4|TRBD1
CASSSTGTEETQYF
>TRBV20-1|-
CSARESTNEKLFF
>TRBV24-1|-
CATSGSPRNTEAFF
>TRBV6-1|-
CASRDTGNTIYF
>TRBV7-9|-
CASSTTTDTQYF
>TRBV4-3|TRBD1
CASSQRSGTGVSPLHF
>TRBV10-3|TRBD2
CAISAGTSGYQETQYF
>TRBV7-2|-
CASSLMASEQYF
>TRBV2|TRBD2
CASIRTSQETQYF
>TRBV7-2|-
CASSDGVARGTDTQYF
>TRBV5-1|-
CATRVQGENTQYF
>TRBV3-1|-
CASSQGTETLYGYTF
>TRBV5-1|TRBD2
CASRGAGAYNEQFF
>TRBV20-1|-
CSAGSSYGYTF
>TRBV11-2|-
CASSAGASYGYTF
>TRBV29-1|TRBD1
CSAELGQGATDTQYF
>TRBV6-5|-
CASTESRGYGYTF
>TRBV7-9|TRBD1
CASRDREYGYTF
>TRBV29-1|-
CSFQGRNTEAFF
>TRBV7-2|-
CASSFQGYYEQYF
>TRBV12-3/TRBV12-4|-
CASSQGSGYTF
>TRBV7-2|-
CASSLEDDQETQYF
>TRBV20-1|TRBD1
CSTRAMGTGGAEQYF
>TRBV28|-
CASSLLEPNYGYTF
>TRBV12-3/TRBV12-4|-
CASSSPGGNSPLHF
>TRBV4-1|-
CASSQVTEVTNEKLFF
>TRBV6-2/TRBV6-3|TRBD2
CASSYDRSRAGVTGELFF
>TRBV11-1|-
CASSPFEGGGAYNEQFF
>TRBV18|TRBD2
CASSTPGLAGLYNGQFF
>TRBV6-5|-
CASSSRTGNTIYF
>TRBV28|TRBD1
CASSRTGEHEQYF
>TRBV5-1|TRBD2
CASSLTTSGYEQYF
>TRBV9|-
CASSVTDSGNTIYF
>TRBV10-2|-
CASSEVSGKETQYF
>TRBV7-9|TRBD2
CAGTGIRASGRERGSYNEQFF
>TRBV5-1|-
CASSLGTGIGELFF
>TRBV7-9|TRBD2
CASSLAASGRVGNEQFF
>TRBV9|-
CASGTQDRANYGYTF
>TRBV27|-
CASSRAYSYEQYF
>TRBV5-6|-
CASSSDSFFTYGYTF
>TRBV7-9|-
CASSLAAPRTDTQYF
>TRBV20-1|-
CSAREGARSYEQYF
>TRBV6-5|TRBD1
CASSSTGGTGELFF
>TRBV20-1|TRBD1
CSATRQGGGADTQYF
>TRBV6-5|-
CASSYEANTEAFF